The present TCR beta chain was sequenced within a study of blood T cell repertoires in COVID-19. For the study at large: Sample material is recorded as cDNA or gDNA derived from T cells, B-cell-depleted T cells, or PBMCs.

In the authors' workflow: Reference gene primer amplification gave estimated nucleated cell counts. Clones were sequenced by immunoSEQ multiplex PCR, and TCRdb holds only the in-frame ones, with some missing. Clone size and V and J calls were adopted from that table, with D and trimming inferred from the DNA. The table includes under 400,000 clones, about 89% detected once. Seattle patients were enrolled while actively infected and followed longitudinally. After removal of 0 bases from V and 4 bases from J, the junction contained 5 bases not matched to a gene. The germline V gene has CDR1 SGHNT and CDR2 YYREEE (reference sequence). This CDR3 is 15 amino acids long.

The clonotype originates from a woman in her thirties with COVID-19, enrolled during active disease. Material for sequencing was peripheral blood. V gene TRBV5-4 combines with J gene TRBJ1-2, with 8 positions matching TRBD1. The CDR3 DNA follows: TGTGCCAGCAGCTTGGCGGCAGGGGGCGCCTATGGCTACACCTTC. It codes for CASSLAAGGAYGYTF. The entire variable domain, with the rest obtained from reference TRBV5-4 and TRBJ1-2, is as follows: ETGVTQSPTHLIKTRGQQVTLRCSSQSGHNTVSWYQQALGQGPQFIFQYYREEENGRGNFPPRFSGLQFPNYSSELNVNALELDDSALYLCASSLAAGGAYGYTFGSGTRLTVV.